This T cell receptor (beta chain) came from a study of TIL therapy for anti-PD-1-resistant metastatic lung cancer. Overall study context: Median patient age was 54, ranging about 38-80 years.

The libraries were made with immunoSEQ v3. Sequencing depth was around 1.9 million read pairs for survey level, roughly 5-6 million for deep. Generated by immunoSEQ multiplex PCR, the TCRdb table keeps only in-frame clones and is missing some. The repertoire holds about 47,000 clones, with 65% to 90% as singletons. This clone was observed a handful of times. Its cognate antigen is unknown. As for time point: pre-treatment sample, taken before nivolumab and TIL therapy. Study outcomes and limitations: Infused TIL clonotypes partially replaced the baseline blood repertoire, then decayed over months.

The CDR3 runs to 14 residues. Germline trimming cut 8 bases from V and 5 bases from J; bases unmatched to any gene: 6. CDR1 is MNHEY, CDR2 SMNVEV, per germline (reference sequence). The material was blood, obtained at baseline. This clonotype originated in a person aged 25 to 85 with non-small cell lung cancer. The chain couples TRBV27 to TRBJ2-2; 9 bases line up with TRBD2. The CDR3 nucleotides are TGTGCCAGCGTCCACCTAGCGGGAACCGGGGAGCTGTTTTTT. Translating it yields CASVHLAGTGELFF.